Below, 14 T cell receptor beta chains from the same sample are listed, as sequenced in a study of control samples from healthy donors and cancer patients. Assay used: immunoSEQ multiplex PCR; TCRdb lists only in-frame clones, some missing. The data show 140,000 or so clones, roughly 94% seen once. The sequenced sample was PBMCs. The receptors stem from a man between 60 and 70 years old with colorectal cancer.

The chain uses TRBV21-1 and TRBJ1-5; whether TRBD1, the table's D call, matches the DNA was not checked. TRBV21-1 is flagged as a pseudogene. CDR3 length equals 16 residues. CDR3 sequence (DNA): TGTGCCAGCAGCAAAGCCCTCGGACAGGACAATCAGCCCCAGCATTTT. Translation: CASSKALGQDNQPQHF.

V is TRBV7-9 and J is TRBJ2-7, with 8 bases fitting TRBD1. Trimming cost V 5 bases and J 4 bases; bases outside gene matches: 7. Germline CDR1 is SEHNR and CDR2 is FQNEAQ (reference sequence). The CDR3 extends over 14 amino acids. In DNA form, the CDR3 reads TGTGCCAGCAGCACTTCAGGGGGCGTTTACGAGCAGTACTTC. It encodes CASSTSGGVYEQYF. Drawing the rest from reference TRBV7-9 and TRBJ2-7, the complete variable domain is DTGVSQNPRHKITKRGQNVTFRCDPISEHNRLYWYRQTLGQGPEFLTYFQNEAQLEKSRLLSDRFSAERPKGSFSTLEIQRTEQGDSAMYLCASSTSGGVYEQYFGPGTRLTVT.

CDR3 protein: CASSWQGNTGELFF. CDR3 coding DNA: TGTGCCAGCAGCTGGCAGGGGAACACCGGGGAGCTGTTTTTT. The J gene is TRBJ2-2, the V gene TRBV7-2; a weak D match, TRBD1 (5 bases). The V end was cut by 4 bases, the J end by 1 base, with 7 bases between. Germline-derived CDR1 and CDR2 are SGHTA and FQGNSA. This CDR3 is built from 14 residues.

The count of this clone is one. This sequence joins TRBV30 and TRBJ2-7; D remains unclear. Trimming removed 1 base from V and 9 bases from J, with 10 bases in between. CDR1 and CDR2 (germline): GTSNPN, SVGIG (reference sequence). The CDR3 contains 11 residues. The CDR3 loop is CAWSGRLGQYF. The DNA of the CDR3 is TGTGCCTGGAGTGGCCGGTTGGGGCAGTACTTC.

The chain has TRBV12-3 or TRBV12-4 and TRBJ2-2; 8 bases agree with TRBD2. The ends lost 5 bases at V and 7 bases at J; junction bases unmatched: 0. This CDR3 comprises 12 residues. In DNA form, the CDR3 reads TGTGCCAGCAGTCGGGGGGGCGGGGAGCTGTTTTTT. Its protein product is CASSRGGGELFF.

The CDR3 spells CASSGWAGQGYGYTF. CDR3 in DNA: TGTGCCAGCAGTGGGTGGGCAGGGCAAGGCTATGGCTACACCTTC. V gene TRBV25-1 combines with J gene TRBJ1-2; TRBD1 is a possible D gene (5 bases). V was clipped by 4 bases and J by 4 bases, with 16 bases between them. This CDR3 is built from 15 residues. Germline CDR1 MGHDK, CDR2 SYGVNS.

The table lists this clone with a few counts. V gene TRBV6-1 combines with J gene TRBJ2-7, with D perhaps matching TRBD1 (5 bases). Germline V lookup: CDR1 MNHNS, CDR2 SASEGT. With 0 bases removed from V and 0 bases from J, the gap between germline ends came to 9 bases. The CDR3 totals 15 residues. DNA for the CDR3: TGTGCCAGCAGTGAAGCTCCAGGGCGCTCCTACGAGCAGTACTTC. Amino acids: CASSEAPGRSYEQYF.

The chain links TRBV28 to TRBJ2-7; D not resolved. Trimming cost V 5 bases and J 4 bases, with 9 bases left between them. CDR1 is MDHEN, CDR2 SYDVKM, per germline. The CDR3 totals 12 residues. This chain's CDR3 is CASSTLNYEQYF. The CDR3 nucleotides read TGTGCCAGCAGTACCCTTAATTACGAGCAGTACTTC.

This chain links TRBV11-3 with TRBJ1-2, with D tentatively TRBD1 (6 bases). V was shortened by 1 base and J by 2 bases, with 11 bases between the two germline ends. Germline CDR1 and CDR2: SGHNT and YENEEA. The length of the CDR3 is 15 residues. The CDR3, as DNA: TGTGCCAGCAGCTTAGGTTACAGGGAGAACTATGGCTACACCTTC. It codes for CASSLGYRENYGYTF. The variable domain in full, completed from reference TRBV11-3 and TRBJ1-2, reads EAGVVQSPRYKIIEKKQPVAFWCNPISGHNTLYWYLQNLGQGPELLIRYENEEAVDDSQLPKDRFSAERLKGVDSTLKIQPAELGDSAVYLCASSLGYRENYGYTFGSGTRLTVV.

J is TRBJ2-7 and V is TRBV2; TRBD1 matches at 7 bases. CDR3 length: 13 residues. CDR1 and CDR2 (germline): SNHLY, FYNNEI. The V segment lost 11 bases and the J segment 6 bases; nucleotides outside the gene matches: 13. The CDR3 nucleotides read TGTGCCGGGAACCGGGACAGTCAAGGCGAGCAGTACTTC. It codes for CAGNRDSQGEQYF.

J is TRBJ1-2 and V is TRBV5-4; possible D gene TRBD1, 5 bases. V lost 4 bases, J lost 4 bases, and 20 bases lay in between. Germline V gene data show CDR1 as SGHNT and CDR2 as YYREEE (reference sequence). The length of the CDR3 is 16 residues. Here the CDR3 reads CASSGSQDSFLYGYTF. The CDR3 DNA follows: TGTGCCAGCAGCGGGTCCCAAGACAGTTTTCTCTATGGCTACACCTTC. Based on the CDR3 plus reference TRBV5-4 and TRBJ1-2, the full variable domain is ETGVTQSPTHLIKTRGQQVTLRCSSQSGHNTVSWYQQALGQGPQFIFQYYREEENGRGNFPPRFSGLQFPNYSSELNVNALELDDSALYLCASSGSQDSFLYGYTFGSGTRLTVV.

The CDR3 loop is CAITTASGNTIYF. As DNA, the CDR3 is TGTGCCATCACAACGGCCTCTGGAAACACCATATATTTT. This rearrangement joins TRBV10-3 to TRBJ1-3; D unclear. The V gene's germline CDR1 is ENHRY and CDR2 SYGVKD. This CDR3 is 13 amino acids long. Trimming removed 7 bases at V and 0 bases at J, with 7 bases between.

The chain couples TRBV27 to TRBJ2-3; 7 nucleotides line up with TRBD2. The V segment lost 6 bases and the J segment 0 bases; nucleotides outside the gene matches: 9. Germline V gene lookup returns CDR1 MNHEY and CDR2 SMNVEV (reference sequence). The CDR3 is 16 amino acids. CDR3 sequence (DNA): TGTGCCAGCAGGACCCTATCGGGGGGAAGCACAGATACGCAGTATTTT. Encoded protein: CASRTLSGGSTDTQYF.

The chain combines TRBV15 with TRBJ2-5; possible D gene TRBD1, 6 bases. Germline V gene lookup returns CDR1 LNHNV and CDR2 YYDKDF (reference sequence). CDR3 size: 14 residues. The V gene lost 2 bases and the J gene lost 2 bases, with 9 bases spanning the gap. CDR3 bases: TGTGCCACCAGCAGACGGGACATTCAAGAGACCCAGTACTTC. This gives the protein CATSRRDIQETQYF.